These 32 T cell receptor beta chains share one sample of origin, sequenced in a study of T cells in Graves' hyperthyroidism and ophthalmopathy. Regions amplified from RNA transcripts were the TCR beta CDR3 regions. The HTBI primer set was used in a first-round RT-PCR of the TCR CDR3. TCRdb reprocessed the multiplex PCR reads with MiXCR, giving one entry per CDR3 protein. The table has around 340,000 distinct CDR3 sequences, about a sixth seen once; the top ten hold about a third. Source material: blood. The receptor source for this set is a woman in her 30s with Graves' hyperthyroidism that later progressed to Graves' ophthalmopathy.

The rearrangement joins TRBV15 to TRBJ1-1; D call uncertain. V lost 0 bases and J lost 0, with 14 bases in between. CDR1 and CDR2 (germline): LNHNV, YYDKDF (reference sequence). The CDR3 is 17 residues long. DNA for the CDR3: TGTGCCACCAGCAGAGATCCGGGAAACGCGATGAACACTGAAGCTTTCTTT. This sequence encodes CATSRDPGNAMNTEAFF. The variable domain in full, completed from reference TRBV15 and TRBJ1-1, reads DAMVIQNPRYQVTQFGKPVTLSCSQTLNHNVMYWYQQKSSQAPKLLFHYYDKDFNNEADTPDNFQSRRPNTSFCFLDIRSPGLGDTAMYLCATSRDPGNAMNTEAFFGQGTRLTVV.

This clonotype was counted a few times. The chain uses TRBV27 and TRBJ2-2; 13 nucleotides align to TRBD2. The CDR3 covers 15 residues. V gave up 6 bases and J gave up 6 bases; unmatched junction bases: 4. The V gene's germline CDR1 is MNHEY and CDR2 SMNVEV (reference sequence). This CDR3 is CASRILAGGPGELFF. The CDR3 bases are TGTGCCAGCAGAATACTAGCGGGGGGGCCCGGGGAGCTGTTTTTT.

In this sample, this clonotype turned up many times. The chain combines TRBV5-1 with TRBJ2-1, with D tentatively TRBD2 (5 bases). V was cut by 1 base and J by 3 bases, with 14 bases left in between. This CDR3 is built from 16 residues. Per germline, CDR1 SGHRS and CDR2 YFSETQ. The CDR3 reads CASSLHEGSVYNEQFF. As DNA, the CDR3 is TGCGCCAGCAGCTTGCATGAGGGATCGGTCTACAATGAGCAGTTCTTC.

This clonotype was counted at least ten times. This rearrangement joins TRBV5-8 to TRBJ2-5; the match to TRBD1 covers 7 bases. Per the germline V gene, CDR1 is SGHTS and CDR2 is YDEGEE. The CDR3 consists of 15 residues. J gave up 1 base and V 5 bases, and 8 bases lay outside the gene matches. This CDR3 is CASRDGDSFQETQYF. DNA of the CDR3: TGTGCCAGCAGGGACGGGGACAGCTTCCAAGAGACCCAGTACTTC.

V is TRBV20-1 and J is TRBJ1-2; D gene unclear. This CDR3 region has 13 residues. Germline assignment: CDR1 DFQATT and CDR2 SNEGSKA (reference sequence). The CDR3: CSAGAGENYGYTF. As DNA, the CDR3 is TGCAGCGCTGGCGCGGGAGAAAACTATGGCTACACCTTC.

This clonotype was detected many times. The CDR3 sequence is CASSLEGLAGGLYEQYF. CDR3 sequence (DNA): TGTGCCAGCAGCTTAGAGGGACTAGCGGGAGGACTCTACGAGCAGTACTTC. The V and J genes are TRBV11-2 and TRBJ2-7, with TRBD2 identical over 15 bases. The CDR3 runs to 17 residues. Germline V gene lookup returns CDR1 SGHAT and CDR2 FQNNGV. The ends lost 0 bases at V and 3 bases at J; junction bases unmatched: 3.

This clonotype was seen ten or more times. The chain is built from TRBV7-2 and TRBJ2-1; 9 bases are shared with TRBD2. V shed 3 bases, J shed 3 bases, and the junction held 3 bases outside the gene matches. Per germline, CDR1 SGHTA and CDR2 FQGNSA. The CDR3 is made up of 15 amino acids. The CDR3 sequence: CASSFYSGGYNEQFF. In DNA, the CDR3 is TGTGCCAGCAGCTTTTATAGCGGGGGCTACAATGAGCAGTTCTTC.

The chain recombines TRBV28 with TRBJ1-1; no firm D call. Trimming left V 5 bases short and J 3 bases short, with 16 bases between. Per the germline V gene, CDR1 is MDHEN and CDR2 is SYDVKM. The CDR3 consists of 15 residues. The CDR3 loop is CASSPTRSIHTEAFF. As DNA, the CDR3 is TGTGCCAGCAGTCCGACCCGCTCGATTCACACTGAAGCTTTCTTT.

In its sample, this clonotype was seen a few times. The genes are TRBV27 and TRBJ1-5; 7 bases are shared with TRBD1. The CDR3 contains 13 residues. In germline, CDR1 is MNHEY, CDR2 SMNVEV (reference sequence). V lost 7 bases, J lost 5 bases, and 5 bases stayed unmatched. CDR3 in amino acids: CASKNRGDQPQHF. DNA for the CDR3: TGTGCCAGCAAGAACAGGGGTGATCAGCCCCAGCATTTT.

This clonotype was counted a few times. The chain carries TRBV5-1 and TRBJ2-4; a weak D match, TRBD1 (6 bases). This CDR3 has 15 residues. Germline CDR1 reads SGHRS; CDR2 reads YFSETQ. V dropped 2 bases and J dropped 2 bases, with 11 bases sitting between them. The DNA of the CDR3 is TGCGCCAGCAGCTTAATTACAGGGACCAAAAACATTCAGTACTTC. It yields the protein CASSLITGTKNIQYF.

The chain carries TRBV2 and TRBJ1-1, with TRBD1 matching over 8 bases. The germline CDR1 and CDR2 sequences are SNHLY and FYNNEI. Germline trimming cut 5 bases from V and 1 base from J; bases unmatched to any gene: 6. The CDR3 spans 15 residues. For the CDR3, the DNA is TGTGCCAGCAGTTTAGGGACAGGCTCGAACACTGAAGCTTTCTTT. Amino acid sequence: CASSLGTGSNTEAFF.

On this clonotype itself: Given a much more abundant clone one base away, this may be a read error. The CDR3 sequence: CSATDSHTEASF. The CDR3 region has the DNA TGCAGTGCAACGGACAGTCACACTGAAGCTTCCTTT. This rearrangement joins TRBV20-1 to TRBJ1-1, with a tentative D call TRBD1 (6 bases). Germline CDR1 DFQATT, CDR2 SNEGSKA (reference sequence). The CDR3 spans 12 residues.

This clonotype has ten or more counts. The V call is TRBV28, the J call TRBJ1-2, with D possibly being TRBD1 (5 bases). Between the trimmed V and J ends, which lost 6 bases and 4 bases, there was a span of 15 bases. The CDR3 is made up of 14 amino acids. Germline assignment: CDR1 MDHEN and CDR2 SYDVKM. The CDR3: CASRIHRDLYGYTF. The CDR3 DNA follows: TGTGCCAGCAGGATCCACCGGGACCTCTATGGCTACACCTTC.

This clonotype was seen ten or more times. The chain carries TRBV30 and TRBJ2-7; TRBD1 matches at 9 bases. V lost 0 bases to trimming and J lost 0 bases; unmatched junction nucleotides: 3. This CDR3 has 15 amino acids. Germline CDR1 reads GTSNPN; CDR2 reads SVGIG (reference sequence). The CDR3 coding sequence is TGTGCCTGGAGTGTACTGACAGGGGGCTCCTACGAGCAGTACTTC. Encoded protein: CAWSVLTGGSYEQYF.

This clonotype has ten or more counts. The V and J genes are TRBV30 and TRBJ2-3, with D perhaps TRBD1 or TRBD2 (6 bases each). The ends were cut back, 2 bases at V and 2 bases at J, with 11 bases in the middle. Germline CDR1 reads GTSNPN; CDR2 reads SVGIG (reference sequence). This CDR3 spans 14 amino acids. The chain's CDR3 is CAWSRGEFTDTQYF. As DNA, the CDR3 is TGTGCCTGGAGTAGGGGGGAATTCACAGATACGCAGTATTTT.

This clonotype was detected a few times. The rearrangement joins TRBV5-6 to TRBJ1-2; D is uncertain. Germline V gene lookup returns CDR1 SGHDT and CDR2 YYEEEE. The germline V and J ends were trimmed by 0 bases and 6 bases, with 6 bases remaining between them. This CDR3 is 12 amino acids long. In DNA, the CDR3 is TGTGCCAGCAGCTTGGTGACGGATGGCTACACCTTC. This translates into CASSLVTDGYTF.

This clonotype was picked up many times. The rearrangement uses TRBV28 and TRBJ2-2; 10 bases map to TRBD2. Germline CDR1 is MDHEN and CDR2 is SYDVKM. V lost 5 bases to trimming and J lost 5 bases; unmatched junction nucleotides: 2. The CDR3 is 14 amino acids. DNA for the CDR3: TGTGCCAGCAGTATAGCGGGAGGAACCGGGGAGCTGTTTTTT. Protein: CASSIAGGTGELFF.

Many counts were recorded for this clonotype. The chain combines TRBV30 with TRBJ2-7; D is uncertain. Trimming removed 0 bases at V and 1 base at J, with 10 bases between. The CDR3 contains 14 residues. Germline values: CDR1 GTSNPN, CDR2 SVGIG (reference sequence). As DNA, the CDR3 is TGTGCCTGGAGTGTCGACCTCGTTTCCTACGAGCAGTACTTC. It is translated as CAWSVDLVSYEQYF.

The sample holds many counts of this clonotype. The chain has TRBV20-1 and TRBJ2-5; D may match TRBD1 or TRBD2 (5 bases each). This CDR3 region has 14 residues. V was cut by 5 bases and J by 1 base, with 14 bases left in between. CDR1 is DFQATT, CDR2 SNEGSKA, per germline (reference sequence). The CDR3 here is CSAPTGTPQETQYF. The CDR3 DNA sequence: TGCAGTGCTCCGACCGGGACGCCCCAAGAGACCCAGTACTTC.

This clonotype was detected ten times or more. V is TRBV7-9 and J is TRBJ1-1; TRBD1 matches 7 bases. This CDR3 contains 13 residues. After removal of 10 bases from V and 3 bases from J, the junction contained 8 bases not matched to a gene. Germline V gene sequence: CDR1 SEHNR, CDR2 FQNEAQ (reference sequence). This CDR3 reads CATTGIEYTEAFF. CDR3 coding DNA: TGTGCCACGACAGGGATCGAGTACACTGAAGCTTTCTTT.

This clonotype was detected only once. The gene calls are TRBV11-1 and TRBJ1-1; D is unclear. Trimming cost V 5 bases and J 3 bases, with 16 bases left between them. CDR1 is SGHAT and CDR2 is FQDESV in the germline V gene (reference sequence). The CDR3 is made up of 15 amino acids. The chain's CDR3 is CASSATREIDTEAFF. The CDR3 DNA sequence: TGTGCCAGCAGCGCGACTAGGGAAATCGACACTGAAGCTTTCTTT.

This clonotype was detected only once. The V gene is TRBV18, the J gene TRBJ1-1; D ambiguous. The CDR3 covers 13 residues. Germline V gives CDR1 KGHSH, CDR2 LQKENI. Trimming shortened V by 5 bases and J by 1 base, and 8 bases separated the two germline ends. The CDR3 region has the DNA TGTGCCAGCTCAGCCCAGAAGAACACTGAAGCTTTCTTT. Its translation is CASSAQKNTEAFF.

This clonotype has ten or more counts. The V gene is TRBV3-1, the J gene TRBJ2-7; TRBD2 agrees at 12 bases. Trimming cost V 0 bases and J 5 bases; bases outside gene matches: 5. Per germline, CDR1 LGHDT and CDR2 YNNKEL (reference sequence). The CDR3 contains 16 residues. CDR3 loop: CASSQDPGTSGHEQYF. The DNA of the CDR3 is TGTGCCAGCAGCCAAGATCCCGGGACTAGCGGGCACGAGCAGTACTTC.

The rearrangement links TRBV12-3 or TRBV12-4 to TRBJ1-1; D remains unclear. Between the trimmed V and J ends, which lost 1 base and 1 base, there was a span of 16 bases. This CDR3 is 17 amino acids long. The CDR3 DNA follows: TGTGCCAGCAGTTTAGATCGACCGGGCCCGCGGAACACTGAAGCTTTCTTT. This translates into CASSLDRPGPRNTEAFF.

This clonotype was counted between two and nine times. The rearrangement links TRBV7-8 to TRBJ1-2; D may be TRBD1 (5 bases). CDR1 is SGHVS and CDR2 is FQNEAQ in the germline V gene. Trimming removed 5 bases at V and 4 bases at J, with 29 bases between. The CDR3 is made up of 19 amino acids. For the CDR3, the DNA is TGTGCCAGCAGCCCGAGCACAGCCGGGACTGCGATACCGAGCTATGGCTACACCTTC. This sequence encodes CASSPSTAGTAIPSYGYTF. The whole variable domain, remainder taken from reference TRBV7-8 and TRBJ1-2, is GAGVSQSPRYKVAKRGQDVALRCDPISGHVSLFWYQQALGQGPEFLTYFQNEAQLDKSGLPSDRFFAERPEGSVSTLKIQRTQQEDSAVYLCASSPSTAGTAIPSYGYTFGSGTRLTVV.

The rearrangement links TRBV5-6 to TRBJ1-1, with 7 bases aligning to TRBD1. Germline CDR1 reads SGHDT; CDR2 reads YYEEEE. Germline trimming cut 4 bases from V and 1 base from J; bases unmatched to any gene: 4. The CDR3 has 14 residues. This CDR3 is CASSPGQTNTEAFF. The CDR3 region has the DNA TGTGCCAGCAGCCCGGGACAGACGAACACTGAAGCTTTCTTT.

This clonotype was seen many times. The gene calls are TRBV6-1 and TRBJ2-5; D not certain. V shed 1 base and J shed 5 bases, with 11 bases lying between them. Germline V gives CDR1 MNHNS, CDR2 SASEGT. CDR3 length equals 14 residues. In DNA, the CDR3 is TGTGCCAGCAGTGAAGACGGGTTGAGGGAGACCCAGTACTTC. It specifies CASSEDGLRETQYF.

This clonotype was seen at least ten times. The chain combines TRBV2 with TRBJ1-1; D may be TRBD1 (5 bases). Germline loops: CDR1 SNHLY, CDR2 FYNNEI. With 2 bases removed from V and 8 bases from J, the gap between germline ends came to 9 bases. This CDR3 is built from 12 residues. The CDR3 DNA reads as TGTGCCAGCAGTGAATCCCGGACAGAAGCTTTCTTT. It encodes CASSESRTEAFF.

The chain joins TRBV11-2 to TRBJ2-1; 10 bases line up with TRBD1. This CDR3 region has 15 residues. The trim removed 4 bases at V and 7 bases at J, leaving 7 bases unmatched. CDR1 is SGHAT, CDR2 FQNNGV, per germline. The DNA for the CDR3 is TGTGCCAGCAGCTCGACAGGGGGCGCGTGGAATGAGCAGTTCTTC. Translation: CASSSTGGAWNEQFF.

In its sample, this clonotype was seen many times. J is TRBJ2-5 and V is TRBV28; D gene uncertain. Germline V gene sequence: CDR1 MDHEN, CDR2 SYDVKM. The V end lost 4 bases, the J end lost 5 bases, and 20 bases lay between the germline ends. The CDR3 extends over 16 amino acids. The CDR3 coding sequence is TGTGCCAGCAGTTCCCAGTCATATATGACGATGGAGACCCAGTACTTC. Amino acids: CASSSQSYMTMETQYF.

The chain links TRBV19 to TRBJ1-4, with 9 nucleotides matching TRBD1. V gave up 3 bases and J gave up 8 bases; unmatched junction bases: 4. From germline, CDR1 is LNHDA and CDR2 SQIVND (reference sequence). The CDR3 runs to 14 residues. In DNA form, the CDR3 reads TGTGCCAGTAGTATTGGGACAGGGCCCGAAAAACTGTTTTTT. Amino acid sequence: CASSIGTGPEKLFF.

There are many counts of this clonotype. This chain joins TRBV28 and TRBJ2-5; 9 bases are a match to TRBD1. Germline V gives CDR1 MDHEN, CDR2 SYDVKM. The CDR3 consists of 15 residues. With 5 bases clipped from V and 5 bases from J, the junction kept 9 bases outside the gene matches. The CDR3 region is CASSLRQGEGETQYF. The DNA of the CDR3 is TGTGCCAGCAGTCTCCGACAGGGGGAGGGTGAGACCCAGTACTTC.